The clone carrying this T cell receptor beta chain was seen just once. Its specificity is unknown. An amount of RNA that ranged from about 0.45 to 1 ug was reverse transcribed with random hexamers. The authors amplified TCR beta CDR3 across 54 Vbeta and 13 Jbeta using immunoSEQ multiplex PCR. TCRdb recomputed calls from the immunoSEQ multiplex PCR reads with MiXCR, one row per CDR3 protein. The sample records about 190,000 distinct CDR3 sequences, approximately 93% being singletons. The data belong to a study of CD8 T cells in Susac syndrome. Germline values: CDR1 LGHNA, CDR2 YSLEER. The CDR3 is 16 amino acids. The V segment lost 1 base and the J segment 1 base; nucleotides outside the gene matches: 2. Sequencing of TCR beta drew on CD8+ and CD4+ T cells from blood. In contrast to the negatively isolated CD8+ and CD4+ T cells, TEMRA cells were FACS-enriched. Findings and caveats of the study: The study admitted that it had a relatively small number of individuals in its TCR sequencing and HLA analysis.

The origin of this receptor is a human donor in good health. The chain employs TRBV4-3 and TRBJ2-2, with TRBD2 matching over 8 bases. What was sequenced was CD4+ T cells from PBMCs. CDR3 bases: TGCGCCAGCAGCCAAGGCGGGGGGATGAACACCGGGGAGCTGTTTTTT. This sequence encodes CASSQGGGMNTGELFF.